Sequencing of this T cell receptor (beta chain) was carried out in a study of blood T cells in healthy people across ages. A few counts support this clonotype. Its antigen is undetermined. A J-beta primer mix and a sample-barcoded 5' primer were used in a second PCR of about 6 to 12 cycles. With 12 random nucleotides, a template-switch adaptor tagged each individual cDNA molecule. TCRdb redid the calling of the 5' RACE reads with MiXCR, one entry per CDR3 protein. The data show 950,000 to 1,200,000 distinct CDR3 sequences, 35% to 40% seen once. Study results and caveats: Older age coincided with a roughly linear decline in TCR beta diversity per million T cells.

V was trimmed by 4 bases and J by 5 bases, leaving 15 bases between them. The V gene's germline CDR1 is SGHRS and CDR2 YFSETQ. The CDR3 is 15 residues long. The V call is TRBV5-1, the J call TRBJ1-4; D unclear. The clonotype comes from a man between 18 and 29 years old in good health. Sequences were obtained from blood. CDR3 in amino acids: CASSLLASKNEKLFF. In DNA, the CDR3 is TGCGCCAGCAGCCTGCTAGCTTCGAAAAATGAAAAACTGTTTTTT.